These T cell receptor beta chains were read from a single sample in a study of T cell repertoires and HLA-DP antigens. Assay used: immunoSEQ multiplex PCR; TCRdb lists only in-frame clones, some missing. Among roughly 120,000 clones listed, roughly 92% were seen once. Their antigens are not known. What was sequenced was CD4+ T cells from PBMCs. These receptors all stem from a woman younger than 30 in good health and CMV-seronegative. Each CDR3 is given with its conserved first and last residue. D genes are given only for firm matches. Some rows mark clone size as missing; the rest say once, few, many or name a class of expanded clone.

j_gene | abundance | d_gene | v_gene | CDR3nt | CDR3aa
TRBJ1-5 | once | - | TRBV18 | TGTGCCAGCTCACCGACTCGCCAGGGCTACAATCAGCCCCAGCATTTT | CASSPTRQGYNQPQHF
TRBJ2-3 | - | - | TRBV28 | TGTGCCAGCAGGACGAGACAGGCTAGCACAGATACGCAGTATTTT | CASRTRQASTDTQYF
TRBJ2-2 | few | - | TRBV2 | TGTGCCAGCACTAGTCGGGGGAGCACCGGGGAGCTGTTTTTT | CASTSRGSTGELFF
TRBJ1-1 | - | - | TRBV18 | TGTGCCAGCTCACACTCCCGGACAAACATGAACACTGAAGCTTTCTTT | CASSHSRTNMNTEAFF
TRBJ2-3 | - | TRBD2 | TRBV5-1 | TGCGCCAGCAGCTTGACTAGCGGGAGCACAGATACGCAGTATTTT | CASSLTSGSTDTQYF
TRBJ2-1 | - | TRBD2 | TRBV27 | TGTGCCAGCAGTTCCGAGCGGGAGGGCCGCAATGAGCAGTTCTTC | CASSSEREGRNEQFF
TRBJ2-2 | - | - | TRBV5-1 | TGCGCCAGCATCCCAGAGCCCGCGAACACCGGGGAGCTGTTTTTT | CASIPEPANTGELFF
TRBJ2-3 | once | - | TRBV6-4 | TGTGCCAGCAGACCCACAGGGACAGATACGCAGTATTTT | CASRPTGTDTQYF
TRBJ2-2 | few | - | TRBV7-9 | TGTGCCAGCAGCCTACTGGGGGGTTCCGGGGAGCTGTTTTTT | CASSLLGGSGELFF
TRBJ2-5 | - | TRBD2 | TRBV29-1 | TGCAGCGTTACTAGCGGAAACATGCGGGGGGAGACCCAGTACTTC | CSVTSGNMRGETQYF
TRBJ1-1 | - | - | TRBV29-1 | TGCAGCGTTGCCGGCAGAGCTAACACTGAAGCTTTCTTT | CSVAGRANTEAFF
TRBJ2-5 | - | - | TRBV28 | TGTGCCAGCAGTTTTTCGGGTCGCCAAGAGACCCAGTACTTC | CASSFSGRQETQYF